The 18 T cell receptor beta chains below come from one sample, sequenced in a study of shared clonotypes between healthy human individuals. Sequenced by immunoSEQ multiplex PCR; TCRdb stores in-frame clones only, minus some. The table shows about 980,000 clones, with 70% to 85% occurring only once. Sequencing was carried out using memory CD4+ T cells sorted from blood. Subset given: CD45RA-negative fraction. Receptor source: a man between 18 and 29 years old in good health.

The chain joins TRBV27 to TRBJ2-4; D uncertain. Trimming took off 2 bases at V and 7 bases at J, with 9 bases between the two ends. Germline V gene data show CDR1 as MNHEY and CDR2 as SMNVEV (reference sequence). The CDR3 sequence is 13 residues long. CDR3: CASSLASSNIQYF. CDR3 DNA sequence: TGTGCCAGCAGTTTAGCGTCGAGTAACATTCAGTACTTC.

This sequence joins TRBV6-1 and TRBJ2-5; D call uncertain. Trimming cost V 4 bases and J 5 bases, with 20 bases left between them. CDR3 length: 16 amino acids. CDR1 MNHNS and CDR2 SASEGT come from the germline V gene. CDR3 nucleotides: TGTGCCAGCAGTGTAGGGTCGGCCCGCGTGATTGAGACCCAGTACTTC. This codes for CASSVGSARVIETQYF.

Turning to this clone: The same CDR3 is also encoded by other DNA sequences in this sample. The V call is TRBV19, the J call TRBJ1-1, with D hard to call. V was pared by 3 bases and J by 4 bases, with 6 bases between. Germline values: CDR1 LNHDA, CDR2 SQIVND (reference sequence). The CDR3 is 12 amino acids. In nucleotides, the CDR3 is TGTGCCAGTAGTATGGGAGGCACTGAAGCTTTCTTT. This sequence encodes CASSMGGTEAFF.

This clone has just one count. The chain links TRBV2 to TRBJ2-1; the match to TRBD2 covers 8 bases. Unmatched junction bases numbered 13, after V lost 10 bases and J lost 8 bases. The germline V gene has CDR1 SNHLY and CDR2 FYNNEI. CDR3 length equals 14 residues. The CDR3 spells CAIRRTSSLDEQFF. In DNA, the CDR3 is TGTGCCATCAGGAGGACTAGCTCGCTGGATGAGCAGTTCTTC.

The J gene is TRBJ2-1, the V gene TRBV5-1; D unclear. The CDR3 consists of 12 residues. V was cut by 5 bases and J by 7 bases, with 10 bases left in between. CDR1 and CDR2 from the germline V gene are SGHRS and YFSETQ. CDR3 protein: CASSGVGNEQFF. The CDR3 DNA sequence: TGCGCCAGCAGTGGTGTAGGTAATGAGCAGTTCTTC.

V is TRBV7-2 and J is TRBJ1-1; D is possibly TRBD1 (6 bases). The germline V gene encodes CDR1 SGHTA and CDR2 FQGNSA. The CDR3 consists of 13 residues. V was shortened by 5 bases and J by 10 bases, with 17 bases between the two germline ends. The CDR3 DNA reads TGTGCCAGCAGCCCTCCCGGAGCAGGGGTAGCTTTCTTT. Protein product: CASSPPGAGVAFF.

In the case of this clone: Other DNA sequences from this sample encode an identical CDR3 as well. The rearrangement joins TRBV29-1 to TRBJ1-1; TRBD1 is a possible D gene (6 bases). The V gene lost 7 bases and the J gene lost 1 base, with 7 bases spanning the gap. Germline V CDR1 and CDR2: SQVTM, ANQGSEA. The CDR3 is made up of 11 amino acids. CDR3 sequence: CSGGQNTEAFF. The CDR3 nucleotides read TGCAGCGGGGGACAGAACACTGAAGCTTTCTTT.

CDR3 bases: TGTGCCAGCAGCTTTAGCGGGGGCAAGTACAATGAGCAGTTCTTC. Encoded protein: CASSFSGGKYNEQFF. The chain employs TRBV11-2 and TRBJ2-1, with 9 bases identical to TRBD2. Per the germline V gene, CDR1 is SGHAT and CDR2 is FQNNGV. This CDR3 has 15 residues. After removal of 3 bases from V and 4 bases from J, the junction contained 4 bases not matched to a gene. The full variable domain, completed using reference TRBV11-2 and TRBJ2-1, is EAGVAQSPRYKIIEKRQSVAFWCNPISGHATLYWYQQILGQGPKLLIQFQNNGVVDDSQLPKDRFSAERLKGVDSTLKIQPAKLEDSAVYLCASSFSGGKYNEQFFGPGTRLTVL.

The J gene is TRBJ1-1, the V gene TRBV19; tentatively, D is TRBD1 (5 bases). Between the trimmed V and J ends, which lost 2 bases and 1 base, there was a span of 17 bases. The CDR3 is made up of 17 amino acids. The germline V gene encodes CDR1 LNHDA and CDR2 SQIVND (reference sequence). The CDR3 bases are TGTGCCAGTAGTATATTGTCGGTCAGGGCCTCGAACACTGAAGCTTTCTTT. Protein sequence: CASSILSVRASNTEAFF.

Concerning this clone itself: The sample holds other DNA sequences that translate to the same CDR3. CDR3 DNA sequence: TGTGCCAGCAGCCTGCCAGATACGCAGTATTTT. Protein sequence: CASSLPDTQYF. The chain links TRBV7-2 to TRBJ2-3, with unresolved D. This CDR3 region has 11 residues. The germline CDR1 and CDR2 sequences are SGHTA and FQGNSA. V gave up 5 bases and J gave up 4 bases, with 4 bases separating them.

The chain links TRBV5-8 to TRBJ2-6; D gene uncertain. The length of the CDR3 is 16 residues. Germline CDR1 SGHTS, CDR2 YDEGEE. Trimming took off 4 bases at V and 0 bases at J, with 11 bases between the two ends. The CDR3 coding sequence is TGTGCCAGCAGCGGATCGGGCCTCTCTGGGGCCAACGTCCTGACTTTC. Protein sequence: CASSGSGLSGANVLTF.

This clone has only a few counts. The J gene is TRBJ2-3, the V gene TRBV19; D is undetermined. The CDR3 totals 14 residues. Per the germline V gene, CDR1 is LNHDA and CDR2 is SQIVND (reference sequence). The V end lost 8 bases, the J end lost 0 bases, and 12 bases lay between the germline ends. CDR3 in amino acids: CASWESSSTDTQYF. The CDR3 DNA is TGTGCCAGTTGGGAAAGCTCTAGCACAGATACGCAGTATTTT.

The rearrangement joins TRBV11-2 to TRBJ1-3; D ambiguous. Germline-derived CDR1 and CDR2 are SGHAT and FQNNGV. Trimming took off 3 bases at V and 0 bases at J, with 12 bases between the two ends. The CDR3 covers 16 residues. Here the CDR3 DNA reads TGTGCCAGCAGCTTCCACGGAGAAAACTCTGGAAACACCATATATTTT. Residues: CASSFHGENSGNTIYF.

Note on this clone: Other nucleotide sequences from this sample produce the same CDR3. The CDR3 bases are TGCGCCAGCAGCCTGAATGAAAAACTGTTTTTT. As protein: CASSLNEKLFF. V and J are TRBV5-1 and TRBJ1-4; D is ambiguous. Germline V gene lookup returns CDR1 SGHRS and CDR2 YFSETQ. CDR3 length: 11 amino acids. The germline V and J ends were trimmed by 4 bases and 5 bases, with 3 bases remaining between them.

The chain uses TRBV28 and TRBJ1-1; TRBD1 agrees at 12 bases. CDR1 is MDHEN, CDR2 SYDVKM, per germline. This CDR3 is built from 15 residues. The junction had 5 bases not matched to a gene; V was cut back by 5 bases and J by 4 bases. This CDR3 is CASSLGTGGVTEAFF. The DNA for the CDR3 is TGTGCCAGCAGTCTCGGGACAGGGGGCGTCACTGAAGCTTTCTTT.

The chain combines TRBV6-1 with TRBJ1-3; possible D gene TRBD1, 5 bases. Trimming left V 3 bases short and J 2 bases short, with 11 bases between. Germline V lookup: CDR1 MNHNS, CDR2 SASEGT. The CDR3 loop spans 15 amino acids. The CDR3 reads CASSDGGSPGNTIYF. The DNA for the CDR3 is TGTGCCAGCAGTGATGGGGGTTCTCCTGGAAACACCATATATTTT.

This clone has just a few counts. The chain recombines TRBV5-8 with TRBJ2-5; 10 nucleotides match TRBD2. Germline CDR1 SGHTS, CDR2 YDEGEE. The V gene end was trimmed by 4 bases and the J gene end by 1 base; junction bases not matched to a gene: 10. The CDR3 covers 17 residues. The CDR3 DNA is TGTGCCAGCAGCGTAGGACTAGCGGAGAACGTCCAAGAGACCCAGTACTTC. This codes for CASSVGLAENVQETQYF.

This clone has a handful of counts. Other DNA sequences in this sample translate to the same CDR3. V and J are TRBV18 and TRBJ1-2; 9 bases fit TRBD1. V lost 3 bases to trimming and J lost 6 bases; unmatched junction nucleotides: 2. Germline V lookup: CDR1 KGHSH, CDR2 LQKENI. This CDR3 has 13 amino acids. CDR3 DNA sequence: TGTGCCAGCTCACCTAGACAGGGGGATGGCTACACCTTC. Its translation: CASSPRQGDGYTF.